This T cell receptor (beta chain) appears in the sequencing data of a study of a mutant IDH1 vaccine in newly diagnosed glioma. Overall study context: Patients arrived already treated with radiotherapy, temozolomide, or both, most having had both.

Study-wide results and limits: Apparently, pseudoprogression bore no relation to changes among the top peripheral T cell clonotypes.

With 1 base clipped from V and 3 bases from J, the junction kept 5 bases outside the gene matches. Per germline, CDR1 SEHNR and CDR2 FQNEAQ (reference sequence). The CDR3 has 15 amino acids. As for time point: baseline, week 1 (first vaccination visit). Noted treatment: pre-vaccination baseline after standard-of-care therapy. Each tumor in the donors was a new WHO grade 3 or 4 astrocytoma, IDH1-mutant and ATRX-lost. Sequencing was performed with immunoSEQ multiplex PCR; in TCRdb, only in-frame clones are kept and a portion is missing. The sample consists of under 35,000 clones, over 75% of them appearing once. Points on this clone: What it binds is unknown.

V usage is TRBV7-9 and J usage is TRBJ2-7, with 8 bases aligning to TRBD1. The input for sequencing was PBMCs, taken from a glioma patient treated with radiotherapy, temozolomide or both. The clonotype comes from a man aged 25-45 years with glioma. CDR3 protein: CASSLVETGDYEQYF. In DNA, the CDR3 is TGTGCCAGCAGCTTAGTCGAGACAGGGGACTACGAGCAGTACTTC.